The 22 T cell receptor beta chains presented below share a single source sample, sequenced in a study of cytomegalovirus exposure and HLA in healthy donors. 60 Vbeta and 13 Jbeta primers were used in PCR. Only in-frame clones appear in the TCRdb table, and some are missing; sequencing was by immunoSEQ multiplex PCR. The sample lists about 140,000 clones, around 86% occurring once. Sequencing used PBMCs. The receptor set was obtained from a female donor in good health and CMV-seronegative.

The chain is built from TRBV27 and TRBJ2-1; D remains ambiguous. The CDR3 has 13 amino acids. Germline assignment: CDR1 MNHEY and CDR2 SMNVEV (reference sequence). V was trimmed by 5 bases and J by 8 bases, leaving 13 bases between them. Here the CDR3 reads CASSVYLGDEQFF. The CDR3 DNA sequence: TGTGCCAGCAGTGTCTATTTGGGCGATGAGCAGTTCTTC.

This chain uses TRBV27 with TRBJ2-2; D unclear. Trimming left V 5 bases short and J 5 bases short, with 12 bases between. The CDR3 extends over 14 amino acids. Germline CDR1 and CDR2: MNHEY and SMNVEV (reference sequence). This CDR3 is CASSPLTRTGELFF. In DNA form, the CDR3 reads TGTGCCAGCAGTCCGCTGACACGAACCGGGGAGCTGTTTTTT.

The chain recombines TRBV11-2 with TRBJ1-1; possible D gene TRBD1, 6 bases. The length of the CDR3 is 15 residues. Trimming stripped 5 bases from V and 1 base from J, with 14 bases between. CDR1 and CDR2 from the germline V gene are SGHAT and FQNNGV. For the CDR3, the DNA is TGTGCCAGCAGCCCAAAACGACAGGCGAACACTGAAGCTTTCTTT. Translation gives CASSPKRQANTEAFF. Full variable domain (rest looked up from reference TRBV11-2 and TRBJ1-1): EAGVAQSPRYKIIEKRQSVAFWCNPISGHATLYWYQQILGQGPKLLIQFQNNGVVDDSQLPKDRFSAERLKGVDSTLKIQPAKLEDSAVYLCASSPKRQANTEAFFGQGTRLTVV.

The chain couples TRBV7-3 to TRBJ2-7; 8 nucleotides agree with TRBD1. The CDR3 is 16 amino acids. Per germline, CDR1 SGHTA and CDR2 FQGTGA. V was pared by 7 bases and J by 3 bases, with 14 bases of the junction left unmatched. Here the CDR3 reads CASTIFKDRDRYEQYF. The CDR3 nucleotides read TGTGCCAGCACCATCTTCAAGGACAGGGACCGCTACGAGCAGTACTTC.

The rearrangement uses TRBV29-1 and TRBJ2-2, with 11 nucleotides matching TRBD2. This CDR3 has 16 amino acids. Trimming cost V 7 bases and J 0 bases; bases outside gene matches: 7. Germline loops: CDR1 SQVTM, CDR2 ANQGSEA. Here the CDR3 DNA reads TGCAGCGCTTTGGGACTAGCGGTCTCGAACACCGGGGAGCTGTTTTTT. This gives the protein CSALGLAVSNTGELFF.

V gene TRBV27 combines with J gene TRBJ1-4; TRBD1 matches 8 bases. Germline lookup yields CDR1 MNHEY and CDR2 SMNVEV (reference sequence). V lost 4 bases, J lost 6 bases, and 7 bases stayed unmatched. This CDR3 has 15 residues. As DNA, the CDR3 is TGTGCCAGCAGTTCAGGACAGGGCGGTTATGAAAAACTGTTTTTT. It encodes CASSSGQGGYEKLFF.

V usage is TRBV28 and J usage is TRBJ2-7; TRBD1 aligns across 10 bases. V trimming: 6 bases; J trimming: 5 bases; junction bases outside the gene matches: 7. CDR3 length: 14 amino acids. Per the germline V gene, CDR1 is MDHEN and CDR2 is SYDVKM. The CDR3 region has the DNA TGTGCCAGCAGAACCGACAGGGGGCGTCACGAGCAGTACTTC. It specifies CASRTDRGRHEQYF.

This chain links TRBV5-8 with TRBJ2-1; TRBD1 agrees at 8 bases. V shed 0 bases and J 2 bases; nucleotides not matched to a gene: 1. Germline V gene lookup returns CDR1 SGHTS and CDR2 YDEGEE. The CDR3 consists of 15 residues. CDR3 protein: CASSLEQGAYNEQFF. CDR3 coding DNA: TGTGCCAGCAGCTTGGAACAGGGGGCCTACAATGAGCAGTTCTTC.

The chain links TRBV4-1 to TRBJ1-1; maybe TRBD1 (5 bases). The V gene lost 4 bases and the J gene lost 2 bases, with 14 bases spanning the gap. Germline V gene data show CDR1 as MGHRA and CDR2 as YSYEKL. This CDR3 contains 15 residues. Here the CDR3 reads CASSREDWGNTEAFF. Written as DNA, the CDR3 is TGCGCCAGCAGCCGAGAAGACTGGGGCAACACTGAAGCTTTCTTT.

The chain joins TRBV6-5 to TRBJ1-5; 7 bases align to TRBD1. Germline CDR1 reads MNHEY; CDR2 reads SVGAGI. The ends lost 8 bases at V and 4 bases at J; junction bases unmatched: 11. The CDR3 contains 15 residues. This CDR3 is CASAPPGQSNQPQHF. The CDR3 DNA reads TGTGCCAGCGCACCCCCGGGACAGAGTAATCAGCCCCAGCATTTT.

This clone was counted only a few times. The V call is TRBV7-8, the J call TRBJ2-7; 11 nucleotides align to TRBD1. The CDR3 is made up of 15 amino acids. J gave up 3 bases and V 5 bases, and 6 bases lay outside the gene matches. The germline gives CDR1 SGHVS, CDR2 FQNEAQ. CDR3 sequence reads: CASSNPGTGGYEQYF. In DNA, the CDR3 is TGTGCCAGCAGCAATCCCGGGACAGGGGGCTACGAGCAGTACTTC. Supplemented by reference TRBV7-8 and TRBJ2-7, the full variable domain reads GAGVSQSPRYKVAKRGQDVALRCDPISGHVSLFWYQQALGQGPEFLTYFQNEAQLDKSGLPSDRFFAERPEGSVSTLKIQRTQQEDSAVYLCASSNPGTGGYEQYFGPGTRLTVT.

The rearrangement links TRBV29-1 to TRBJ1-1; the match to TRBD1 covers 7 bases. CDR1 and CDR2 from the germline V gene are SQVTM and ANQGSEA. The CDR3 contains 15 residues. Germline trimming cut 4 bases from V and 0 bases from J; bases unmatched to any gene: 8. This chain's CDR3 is CSVGRGLFMNTEAFF. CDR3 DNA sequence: TGCAGCGTTGGGAGGGGGCTCTTCATGAACACTGAAGCTTTCTTT. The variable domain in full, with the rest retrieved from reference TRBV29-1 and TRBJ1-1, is SAVISQKPSRDICQRGTSLTIQCQVDSQVTMMFWYRQQPGQSLTLIATANQGSEATYESGFVIDKFPISRPNLTFSTLTVSNMSPEDSSIYLCSVGRGLFMNTEAFFGQGTRLTVV.

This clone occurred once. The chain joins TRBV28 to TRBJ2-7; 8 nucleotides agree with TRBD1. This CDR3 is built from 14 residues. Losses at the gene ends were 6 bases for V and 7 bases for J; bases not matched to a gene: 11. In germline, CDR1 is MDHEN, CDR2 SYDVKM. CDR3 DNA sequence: TGTGCCAGCAGCATAATGGGGACAGGAGGGGAGCAGTACTTC. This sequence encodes CASSIMGTGGEQYF.

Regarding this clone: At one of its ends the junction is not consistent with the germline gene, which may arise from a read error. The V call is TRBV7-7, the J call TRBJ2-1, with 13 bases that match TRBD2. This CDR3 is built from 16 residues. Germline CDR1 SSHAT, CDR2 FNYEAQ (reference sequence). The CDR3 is CASSPILAGGYNEQFF. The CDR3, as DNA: TGTGCTAGCAGCCCGATACTAGCGGGAGGGTACAATGAGCAGTTCTTC.

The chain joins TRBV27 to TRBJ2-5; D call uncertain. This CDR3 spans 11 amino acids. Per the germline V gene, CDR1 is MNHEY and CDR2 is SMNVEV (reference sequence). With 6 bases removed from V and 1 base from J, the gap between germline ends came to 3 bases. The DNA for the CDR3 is TGTGCCAGCAGGGCCCAAGAGACCCAGTACTTC. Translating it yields CASRAQETQYF.

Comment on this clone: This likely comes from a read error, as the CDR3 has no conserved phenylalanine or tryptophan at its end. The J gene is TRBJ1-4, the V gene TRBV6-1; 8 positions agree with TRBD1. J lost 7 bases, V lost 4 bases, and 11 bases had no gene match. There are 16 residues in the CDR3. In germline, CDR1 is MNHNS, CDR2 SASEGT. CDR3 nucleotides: TGTGCCAGCAGTGCGCCACGGACAGGGAGGGGTGAAAAACTGTTTGTT. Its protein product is CASSAPRTGRGEKLFV.

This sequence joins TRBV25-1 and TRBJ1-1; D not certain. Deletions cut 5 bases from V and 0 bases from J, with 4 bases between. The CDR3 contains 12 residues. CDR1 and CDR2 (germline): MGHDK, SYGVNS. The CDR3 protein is CASSSMNTEAFF. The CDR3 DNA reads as TGTGCCAGCAGTAGCATGAACACTGAAGCTTTCTTT.

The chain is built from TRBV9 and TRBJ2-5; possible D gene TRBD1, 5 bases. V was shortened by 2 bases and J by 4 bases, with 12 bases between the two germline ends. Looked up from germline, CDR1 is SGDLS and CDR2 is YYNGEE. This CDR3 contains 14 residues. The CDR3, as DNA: TGTGCCAGCAGCGTGTCAGGGTATGGAGAGACCCAGTACTTC. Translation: CASSVSGYGETQYF.

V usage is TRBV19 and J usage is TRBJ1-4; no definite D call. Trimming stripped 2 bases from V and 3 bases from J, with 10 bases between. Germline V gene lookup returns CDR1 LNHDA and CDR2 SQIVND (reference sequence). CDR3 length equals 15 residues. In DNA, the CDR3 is TGTGCCAGTAGTATACCGGGGTCGGCTAATGAAAAACTGTTTTTT. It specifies CASSIPGSANEKLFF.

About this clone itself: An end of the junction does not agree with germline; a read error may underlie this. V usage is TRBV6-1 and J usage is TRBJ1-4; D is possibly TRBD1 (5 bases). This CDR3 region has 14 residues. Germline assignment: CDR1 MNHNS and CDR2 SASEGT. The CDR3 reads CASRRGLPQETLFF. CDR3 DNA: TGTGCCAGCAGGAGGGGACTCCCTCAGGAAACACTGTTTTTT.

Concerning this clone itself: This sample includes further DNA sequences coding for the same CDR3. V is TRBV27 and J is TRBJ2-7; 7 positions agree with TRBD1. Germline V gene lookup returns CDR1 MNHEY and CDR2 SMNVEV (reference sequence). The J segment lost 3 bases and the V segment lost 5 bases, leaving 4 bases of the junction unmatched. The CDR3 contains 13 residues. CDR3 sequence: CASSLGGGYEQYF. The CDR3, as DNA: TGTGCCAGCAGTCTAGGGGGCGGCTACGAGCAGTACTTC.

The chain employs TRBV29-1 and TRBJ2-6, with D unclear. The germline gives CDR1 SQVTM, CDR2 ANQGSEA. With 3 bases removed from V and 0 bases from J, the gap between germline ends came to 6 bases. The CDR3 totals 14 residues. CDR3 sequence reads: CSVDRLSGANVLTF. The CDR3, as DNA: TGCAGCGTTGACAGACTCTCTGGGGCCAACGTCCTGACTTTC.